This TCR beta chain is drawn from a study of blood T cell repertoires in COVID-19 (dated by TCRdb to the early 2020s). About the study as a whole: The collaborator samples originated in the United States, Italy and Spain and spanned the acute and convalescent phases of COVID-19. The prospective study material was composed of cDNA or gDNA derived from T cells, B-cell-depleted T cells, or PBMCs. Subjects who had been exposed to COVID-19, were actively infected with it, or had recovered from it provided the deeply sampled blood TCRbeta repertoires that made up the dataset. The repertoires were released in a freely available public database intended as a resource for research on the immune response to SARS-CoV-2. Samples were obtained from the ongoing ImmuneRACE study (first 160 participants) and from 1,254 subjects provided by 6 global collaborators. A de-identified subject ID, COVID-19 status, age in years and sex were almost always included in the sample metadata. HLA class I and class II types, where available, came from metadata supplied by the sample provider rather than from assay-based typing. Points the paper makes about the study in general: How much clinical and demographic metadata was included differed by source and by participant, and the metadata was provided uncurated.

The collaborating institutions used their own protocols to collect whole blood in K2EDTA tubes. For TCRbeta analysis, collaborators shipped samples as frozen whole blood, isolated PBMCs, or DNA extracted from either of those sample types. There are 17 amino acids in the CDR3, from cysteine to phenylalanine inclusive. The entry retains the CDR3 DNA only, 51 bases that are in frame from base 1. The V end loses 6 bases and the J end loses 9 bases, and a stretch of 24 bases separates them. The germline V gene encodes CDR1 KGHSH and CDR2 LQKENI. Points on this clone: Its antigen is unknown. The sample holds no much larger clone one base away, and base qualities are not on file.

The immunoSEQ Assay, a bias-controlled multiplex PCR, was used to amplify TCRbeta CDR3 regions from genomic DNA. The authors' analysis ran thus. The number of nucleated cells in each sample was estimated from the amplification of reference gene primers within the assay. Sequence reads were collapsed and filtered to measure the absolute abundance of every unique TCRbeta CDR3 rearrangement. For each sample, productive Simpson clonality was calculated as the square root of Simpson's diversity index over productive rearrangements. TCRdb stores this immuneACCESS table with in-frame sequences only. Part of the clones is absent; in the studies checked, under half of the shortfall reflects unresolved V genes, and no reason is known for the rest. V and J calls and clone size are given by that table; D and trimming were obtained from the DNA. The sample table lists 130,000 or so clones, 75% to 90% of them with a count of one. The top ten clonotypes cover roughly 18% of the sample.

Sample: peripheral blood. The chain was built from TRBV18 and TRBJ1-6, with no confident D gene call. This TCR came from a man aged 45 to 65 with active or convalescent COVID-19. CDR3 reads: CASSHLGPGLEFSPLHF. The nucleotide sequence reads as follows: TGTGCCAGCTCCCACCTCGGACCGGGGTTGGAGTTTTCACCCCTCCACTTT.